The present entry profiles one TCR beta chain with its context. V lost 3 bases, J lost 3 bases, and 13 bases lay in between. Germline V lookup: CDR1 SQVTM, CDR2 ANQGSEA. The CDR3 spans 14 residues. This table comes from immunoSEQ multiplex PCR, and its TCRdb copy is limited to in-frame clones, with some not included. The sample lists around 80,000 clones, about 92% occurring once. These data come from a study of T cell changes during pregnancy in multiple sclerosis. Here the sequenced sample was peripheral blood, taken before pregnancy. This receptor was identified in a female donor with multiple sclerosis, enrolled in a pregnancy study. The gene calls are TRBV29-1 and TRBJ2-3; maybe TRBD2 (6 bases). The CDR3 spells CSVDGGELTDTQYF. The CDR3 region has the DNA TGCAGCGTTGATGGAGGGGAATTAACAGATACGCAGTATTTT.